This T cell receptor (beta chain) came from a study of cytomegalovirus exposure and HLA in healthy donors. The PCR made use of 60 Vbeta and 13 Jbeta primers. Clones were read by immunoSEQ multiplex PCR, and TCRdb kept only the in-frame ones, dropping some. The top ten hold under 5% of the sample, which has some 190,000 clones, 65% to 80% seen once. This sequence originates from a man younger than 40 in good health and CMV-seropositive. The specimen was PBMCs.

The CDR3 loop reads CASSLSTGAGYGYTF. DNA for the CDR3: TGTGCCAGCAGTTTATCGACAGGGGCTGGGTATGGCTACACCTTC. The V and J genes are TRBV27 and TRBJ1-2, with 8 bases fitting TRBD1. J lost 5 bases, V lost 0 bases, and 5 bases had no gene match. The germline V gene has CDR1 MNHEY and CDR2 SMNVEV (reference sequence). The CDR3 loop spans 15 amino acids.